Presented here are 30 T cell receptor beta chains from one specimen sequenced in a study of T cell repertoires in cytomegalovirus infection. TCRdb re-called the reads with MiXCR, one entry per CDR3 protein. The repertoire includes 290,000 or so distinct CDR3 sequences, around 9.1% of them detected once, and over 2.5% sits in the top ten. Sequencing was done on a sample of PBMCs. Every receptor here comes from a human donor in good health (CMV status not recorded). Some clones in this sample may be carry-over from other donors' samples.

The chain joins TRBV7-3 to TRBJ2-6; D uncertain. The V end lost 7 bases, the J end lost 2 bases, and 6 bases lay between the germline ends. The CDR3 has 13 amino acids. Germline CDR1 and CDR2: SGHTA and FQGTGA. CDR3 bases: TGTGCCAGCAAGATAGCTGGGGCCAACGTCCTGACTTTC. Translation: CASKIAGANVLTF.

This clonotype turned up a few times. V and J are TRBV20-1 and TRBJ1-1; D is possibly TRBD1 (5 bases). V lost 8 bases, J lost 10 bases, and 20 bases lay in between. Germline V gene lookup returns CDR1 DFQATT and CDR2 SNEGSKA (reference sequence). The CDR3 totals 12 residues. For the CDR3, the DNA is TGCAGTCACTCCTGGGGGGGAGGTTTAGCTTTCTTT. Its protein product is CSHSWGGGLAFF.

This clonotype showed up many times. The chain is built from TRBV6-2 or TRBV6-3 and TRBJ1-1; perhaps TRBD1 as D (5 bases). CDR1 MNHEY and CDR2 SVGEGT come from the germline V gene. The CDR3 spans 12 residues. V gave up 8 bases and J gave up 2 bases, with 9 bases separating them. CDR3 loop: CASLRDNTEAFF. CDR3 bases: TGTGCCAGCCTCCGGGACAACACTGAAGCTTTCTTT.

This clonotype was recorded at least ten times. This chain joins TRBV28 and TRBJ2-6; 7 bases fit TRBD2. Trimming removed 6 bases from V and 4 bases from J; junction bases left unmatched: 12. CDR1 is MDHEN, CDR2 SYDVKM, per germline. CDR3 length: 17 residues. CDR3 protein: CASSDGGSRGGANVLTF. The CDR3 bases are TGTGCCAGCAGCGACGGGGGGAGTCGGGGGGGGGCCAACGTCCTGACTTTC.

This clonotype was detected many times. V is TRBV7-2 and J is TRBJ2-2, with TRBD1 matching 9 bases. V was clipped by 7 bases and J by 1 base; unmatched bases: 1. From germline, CDR1 is SGHTA and CDR2 FQGNSA. This CDR3 region has 14 residues. CDR3: CASKTGGNTGELFF. The CDR3 nucleotides are TGTGCCAGCAAGACAGGGGGGAACACCGGGGAGCTGTTTTTT.

This clonotype was seen at least ten times. The chain joins TRBV6-6 to TRBJ2-1; 8 bases agree with TRBD2. J was trimmed by 15 bases and V by 4 bases; bases with no gene match: 11. There are 13 residues in the CDR3. Germline V gene sequence: CDR1 MNHNY, CDR2 SVGAGI (reference sequence). CDR3 coding DNA: TGTGCCAGCAGTTTCGGGGGGGCGGGTCGTCCGTTCTTC. Translating gives CASSFGGAGRPFF.

There are a few counts of this clonotype. This chain joins TRBV7-9 and TRBJ1-2; tentative D call: TRBD1 (5 bases). CDR1 and CDR2 (germline): SEHNR, FQNEAQ (reference sequence). Trimming shortened V by 0 bases and J by 1 base, and 9 bases separated the two germline ends. This CDR3 contains 15 residues. The CDR3 reads CASSLAGDRNYGYTF. The CDR3 region has the DNA TGTGCCAGCAGCTTAGCGGGGGACCGTAACTATGGCTACACCTTC.

This clonotype occurred many times. The J gene is TRBJ1-1, the V gene TRBV18, with D possibly TRBD1 on 6 matching bases. Germline values: CDR1 KGHSH, CDR2 LQKENI. This CDR3 contains 13 residues. Trimming took off 8 bases at V and 5 bases at J, with 15 bases between the two ends. Written as DNA, the CDR3 is TGTGCCAGCAGCCCATACAGGGAGACTGAAGCTTTCTTT. This translates into CASSPYRETEAFF.

This clonotype occurred many times. This chain links TRBV18 with TRBJ2-7; 8 bases match TRBD1. The CDR3 sequence is 14 residues long. The germline V gene encodes CDR1 KGHSH and CDR2 LQKENI. V was pared by 3 bases and J by 5 bases, with 6 bases of the junction left unmatched. CDR3 DNA sequence: TGTGCCAGCTCACCCGACAGGGGCGGCGACGAGCAGTACGTC. Translation: CASSPDRGGDEQYV.

This clonotype has a count of ten or more. The chain employs TRBV7-8 and TRBJ2-7, with D uncertain. This CDR3 region has 13 residues. V gave up 5 bases and J gave up 9 bases, with 17 bases separating them. The germline V gene encodes CDR1 SGHVS and CDR2 FQNEAQ. CDR3 region: CASSAEADPGQYF. CDR3 nucleotides: TGTGCCAGCAGCGCAGAGGCAGATCCGGGGCAGTACTTC.

This clonotype was observed many times. CDR3 sequence reads: CSVKEDSNQPQHF. The CDR3 nucleotides are TGCAGCGTAAAGGAGGATAGCAATCAGCCCCAGCATTTT. This chain uses TRBV29-1 with TRBJ1-5; D ambiguous. This CDR3 spans 13 amino acids. V shed 6 bases and J shed 0 bases, with 9 bases lying between them. Germline-derived CDR1 and CDR2 are SQVTM and ANQGSEA.

The CDR3 nucleotides are TGTGCCACCAGCAGAAACCGACAGGGCCGGGAGACCCAGTACTTC. Translation gives CATSRNRQGRETQYF. V gene TRBV15 combines with J gene TRBJ2-5; TRBD1 aligns across 7 bases. Germline CDR1 reads LNHNV; CDR2 reads YYDKDF (reference sequence). The CDR3 spans 15 residues. V lost 2 bases and J lost 5; bases outside the gene matches: 8.

This clonotype was recorded a few times. The CDR3 DNA reads TGTGCCAGCAGCCAAGTAACCCCAACCCAGTACTTC. Translated: CASSQVTPTQYF. The chain joins TRBV3-1 to TRBJ2-5, with D unresolved. V dropped 1 base and J dropped 8 bases, with 8 bases sitting between them. CDR1 and CDR2 from the germline V gene are LGHDT and YNNKEL (reference sequence). The CDR3 loop spans 12 amino acids.

This clonotype was picked up many times. This chain uses TRBV6-2 or TRBV6-3 with TRBJ2-3; TRBD2 matches at 7 bases. CDR1 and CDR2 (germline): MNHEY, SVGEGT. After removal of 6 bases from V and 0 bases from J, the junction contained 3 bases not matched to a gene. The CDR3 has 14 amino acids. The CDR3 sequence: CASRLRGSTDTQYF. In nucleotides, the CDR3 is TGTGCCAGCAGATTGCGGGGGAGCACAGATACGCAGTATTTT.

This clonotype was found a few times. The chain links TRBV2 to TRBJ2-3, with D tentatively TRBD2 (6 bases). Germline V lookup: CDR1 SNHLY, CDR2 FYNNEI. Deletions cut 7 bases from V and 0 bases from J, with 17 bases between. The CDR3 loop spans 16 amino acids. The CDR3 here is CASTRSGGSSTDTQYF. In DNA, the CDR3 is TGTGCCAGCACCCGGTCCGGGGGAAGTAGCACAGATACGCAGTATTTT.

The chain uses TRBV2 and TRBJ2-1; 9 bases map to TRBD1. Germline CDR1 reads SNHLY; CDR2 reads FYNNEI. J lost 4 bases, V lost 3 bases, and 7 bases had no gene match. This CDR3 has 16 amino acids. CDR3 sequence (DNA): TGTGCCAGCAGTGATTCGGACAGGGGAGTGTACAATGAGCAGTTCTTC. This translates into CASSDSDRGVYNEQFF.

Only a few counts were recorded for this clonotype. V usage is TRBV5-6 and J usage is TRBJ1-2; 8 bases are shared with TRBD1. The V segment lost 3 bases and the J segment 4 bases; nucleotides outside the gene matches: 5. Germline values: CDR1 SGHDT, CDR2 YYEEEE. This CDR3 contains 14 residues. CDR3 region: CASSSRQGSYGYTF. CDR3 DNA sequence: TGTGCCAGCAGCTCTCGACAGGGGAGCTATGGCTACACCTTC.

There are many counts of this clonotype. V and J are TRBV7-2 and TRBJ2-5; TRBD2 matches at 7 bases. Trimming took 5 bases from V and 2 from J; bases not matched to a gene: 11. CDR3 size: 16 residues. Germline CDR1 is SGHTA and CDR2 is FQGNSA. For the CDR3, the DNA is TGTGCCAGCAGCCACGGGAGAGCGGGGATTCAAGAGACCCAGTACTTC. This encodes CASSHGRAGIQETQYF.

This clonotype was seen repeatedly, ten times or more. The chain uses TRBV6-1 and TRBJ1-1, with unresolved D. This CDR3 has 11 amino acids. Trimming removed 10 bases at V and 2 bases at J, with 8 bases between. The germline CDR1 and CDR2 sequences are MNHNS and SASEGT. The CDR3 reads CATYTNTEAFF. CDR3 sequence (DNA): TGTGCCACTTATACAAACACTGAAGCTTTCTTT.

This clonotype appeared a few times. CDR3 loop: CASSFVAGGLDTQYF. Here the CDR3 DNA reads TGTGCCAGCAGTTTCGTCGCGGGGGGGCTGGATACGCAGTATTTT. V usage is TRBV7-3 and J usage is TRBJ2-3; 9 bases agree with TRBD2. Germline V CDR1 and CDR2: SGHTA, FQGTGA. This CDR3 has 15 amino acids. The V and J ends lost 6 bases and 6 bases, in that order; junction bases with no gene match: 10.

This clonotype was observed many times. The rearrangement uses TRBV29-1 and TRBJ2-1; D perhaps matches TRBD2 (6 bases). V was clipped by 4 bases and J by 1 base, with 14 bases between them. This CDR3 region has 15 residues. CDR1 is SQVTM, CDR2 ANQGSEA, per germline. The CDR3 region is CSVVTFGGSYNEQFF. CDR3 bases: TGCAGCGTTGTAACTTTCGGGGGATCCTACAATGAGCAGTTCTTC.

This clonotype showed up many times. DNA of the CDR3: TGTGCCAGCAGCCGGGGGCGATCAGTTTACAATGAGCAGTTCTTC. Its translation is CASSRGRSVYNEQFF. The J gene is TRBJ2-1, the V gene TRBV7-9; D could derive from TRBD1 or TRBD2 (6 bases each). Trimming pared 5 bases from V and 4 bases from J, leaving 15 bases between. This CDR3 comprises 15 residues. Germline V gives CDR1 SEHNR, CDR2 FQNEAQ (reference sequence). The full variable domain, in which reference TRBV7-9 and TRBJ2-1 provide the parts outside the CDR3, is DTGVSQNPRHKITKRGQNVTFRCDPISEHNRLYWYRQTLGQGPEFLTYFQNEAQLEKSRLLSDRFSAERPKGSFSTLEIQRTEQGDSAMYLCASSRGRSVYNEQFFGPGTRLTVL.

This clonotype occurred many times. The J gene is TRBJ2-3, the V gene TRBV14; D is unresolved. This CDR3 has 15 residues. In germline, CDR1 is SGHDN, CDR2 FVKESK. V was trimmed by 3 bases and J by 11 bases, leaving 21 bases between them. The CDR3 loop is CASSHLGGRVTLQYF. The CDR3 DNA is TGTGCCAGCAGCCATCTAGGCGGACGGGTAACGCTGCAGTATTTT.

The genes are TRBV28 and TRBJ1-2; 9 bases align to TRBD1. The CDR3 consists of 14 residues. V gave up 6 bases and J gave up 6 bases; unmatched junction bases: 8. Germline lookup yields CDR1 MDHEN and CDR2 SYDVKM. The CDR3, as DNA: TGTGCCAGCAGAGACGCACAGGGGGCCAATGGCTACACCTTC. It translates to CASRDAQGANGYTF.

The chain joins TRBV6-2 or TRBV6-3 to TRBJ2-2; unclear D gene. Per the germline V gene, CDR1 is MNHEY and CDR2 is SVGEGT. V was clipped by 2 bases and J by 6 bases, with 10 bases between them. The CDR3 has 14 residues. The DNA of the CDR3 is TGTGCCAGCAGTTACGAGGTGCACGCCGGGGAGCTGTTTTTT. This codes for CASSYEVHAGELFF.

This clonotype was observed a handful of times. The CDR3 spells CSASASERSGYTF. In DNA form, the CDR3 reads TGCAGTGCTAGTGCGTCCGAACGATCTGGCTACACCTTC. The rearrangement joins TRBV20-1 to TRBJ1-2; D gene unclear. The germline V gene encodes CDR1 DFQATT and CDR2 SNEGSKA (reference sequence). CDR3 size: 13 residues. The V and J ends lost 3 bases and 7 bases respectively, with 15 bases between them.

This rearrangement joins TRBV29-1 to TRBJ1-5; perhaps TRBD1 as D (5 bases). This CDR3 comprises 16 residues. Germline-derived CDR1 and CDR2 are SQVTM and ANQGSEA. The V end was cut by 4 bases, the J end by 0 bases, with 16 bases between. CDR3 in amino acids: CSVAGPGTDSNQPQHF. CDR3 nucleotide sequence: TGCAGCGTTGCGGGTCCCGGGACGGATAGCAATCAGCCCCAGCATTTT.

The CDR3: CSARSHGQGFYTF. The CDR3 coding sequence is TGCAGTGCTAGAAGTCACGGACAGGGATTCTACACCTTC. The J gene is TRBJ1-2, the V gene TRBV20-1, with 8 bases that match TRBD1. Germline V gene sequence: CDR1 DFQATT, CDR2 SNEGSKA (reference sequence). The trim removed 2 bases at V and 10 bases at J, leaving 9 bases unmatched. The CDR3 runs 13 residues.

This clonotype was seen repeatedly, ten times or more. This chain joins TRBV6-6 and TRBJ1-6, with no clear D. This CDR3 region has 16 residues. Trimming took 2 bases from V and 7 from J, leaving 15 bases between them. Germline loops: CDR1 MNHNY, CDR2 SVGAGI (reference sequence). The CDR3 DNA reads TGTGCCAGCAGTTACGAGGGCGGAAGGCTCAATTCACCCCTCCACTTT. Translation: CASSYEGGRLNSPLHF.

The gene calls are TRBV7-2 and TRBJ2-3, with TRBD2 matching over 8 bases. The germline gives CDR1 SGHTA, CDR2 FQGNSA. CDR3 length: 17 amino acids. Trimming cost V 5 bases and J 6 bases; bases outside gene matches: 16. CDR3 DNA sequence: TGTGCCAGCAGCCCAAGGTGGCGGGGGGAGATAGGCGATACGCAGTATTTT. It codes for CASSPRWRGEIGDTQYF.